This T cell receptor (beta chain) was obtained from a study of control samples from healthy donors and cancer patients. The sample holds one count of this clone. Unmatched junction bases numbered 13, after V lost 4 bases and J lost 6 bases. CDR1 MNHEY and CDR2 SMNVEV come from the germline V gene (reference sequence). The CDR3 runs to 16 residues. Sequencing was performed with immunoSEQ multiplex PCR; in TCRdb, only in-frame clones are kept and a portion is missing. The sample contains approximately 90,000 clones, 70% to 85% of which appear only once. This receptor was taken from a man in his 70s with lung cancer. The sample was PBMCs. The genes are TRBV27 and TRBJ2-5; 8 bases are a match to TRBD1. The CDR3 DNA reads TGTGCCAGCAGTTCTCCCGGGACAGGACCTCGGAAGACCCAGTACTTC. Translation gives CASSSPGTGPRKTQYF.